This is a list of T cell receptor beta chains from one sample in a study of PD-1 blockade in classical Hodgkin lymphoma. Produced via immunoSEQ multiplex PCR; TCRdb's table is partial and in-frame only. The table lists 120,000 to 150,000 clones, nearly 80% of them singletons. The sample here was peripheral blood mononuclear cells (PBMCs), taken before the second cycle of nivolumab. The origin of the receptors is a human donor with classical Hodgkin lymphoma. Each CDR3 is given without its conserved first and last residue.

>TRBV19
ASSIAPPGQRGPSTDTQY
>TRBV27
ASSLWGTDTQY
>TRBV7-2
ASSQGTGLFGYT
>TRBV6-5
ASSSRVREAF
>TRBV5-5
ASSPYNAQPQH
>TRBV6-6
ASTPGLYQPQH
>TRBV7-2
ASSDMRDSSYEQY
>TRBV7-9
ASSLARGLTREY
>TRBV19
ASSNRRGTEAF
>TRBV2
AFRDGTYEQY
>TRBV19
ASSIPLWGYGYT
>TRBV19
ASTPSANKETQY
>TRBV27
ASSLLGRETQY